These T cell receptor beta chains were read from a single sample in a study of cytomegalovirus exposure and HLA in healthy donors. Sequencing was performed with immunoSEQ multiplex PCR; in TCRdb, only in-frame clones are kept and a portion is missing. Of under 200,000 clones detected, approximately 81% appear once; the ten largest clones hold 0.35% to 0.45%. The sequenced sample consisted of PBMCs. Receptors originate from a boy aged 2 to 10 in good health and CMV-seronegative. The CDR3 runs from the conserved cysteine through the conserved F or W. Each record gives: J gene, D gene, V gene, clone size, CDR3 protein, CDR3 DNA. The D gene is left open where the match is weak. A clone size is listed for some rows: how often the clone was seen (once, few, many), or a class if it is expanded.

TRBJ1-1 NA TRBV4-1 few CASSQVQGWDEAFF TGCGCCAGCAGCCAAGTTCAGGGCTGGGATGAAGCTTTCTTT
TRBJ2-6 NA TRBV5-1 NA CASSTLASGSSGANVLTF TGCGCCAGCAGCACTTTAGCTTCGGGATCCTCTGGGGCCAACGTCCTGACTTTC
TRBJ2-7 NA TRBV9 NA CASSVATGQDYEQYF TGTGCCAGCAGCGTAGCTACAGGGCAGGACTACGAGCAGTACTTC
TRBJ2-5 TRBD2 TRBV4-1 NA CASSQEGLGLETQYF TGCGCCAGCAGCCAAGAGGGACTAGGTTTGGAGACCCAGTACTTC
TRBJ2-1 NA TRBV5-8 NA CASSSMTGNEQFF TGTGCCAGCAGCTCGATGACGGGAAATGAGCAGTTCTTC
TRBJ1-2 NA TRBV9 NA CASSVGGGGYTF TGTGCCAGCAGCGTAGGAGGGGGTGGCTACACCTTC
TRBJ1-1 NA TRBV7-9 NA CASSQPEVEVNTEAFF TGTGCCAGCAGCCAACCGGAGGTTGAAGTGAACACTGAAGCTTTCTTT
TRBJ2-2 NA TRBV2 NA CASTYGRRGTGELFF TGTGCCAGCACTTACGGGAGAAGGGGCACCGGGGAGCTGTTTTTT
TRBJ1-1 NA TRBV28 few CASSKLNTEAFF TGTGCCAGCAGTAAACTAAACACTGAAGCTTTCTTT
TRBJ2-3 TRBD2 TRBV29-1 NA CSGSPGGGADTQYF TGCAGCGGGAGTCCCGGGGGGGGAGCAGATACGCAGTATTTT
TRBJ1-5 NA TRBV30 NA CAWSKGQVNQPQHF TGTGCCTGGAGTAAGGGACAAGTAAATCAGCCCCAGCATTTT
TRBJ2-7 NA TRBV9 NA CASSSNPDSEIGEQYF TGTGCCAGCAGCTCCAACCCGGACTCAGAGATAGGCGAGCAGTACTTC
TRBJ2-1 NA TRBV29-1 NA CSVRESSHNEQFF TGCAGCGTTCGTGAGAGCTCCCACAATGAGCAGTTCTTC
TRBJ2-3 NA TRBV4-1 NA CASSQDLNTYTDTQYF TGCGCCAGCAGCCAAGATCTAAATACCTACACAGATACGCAGTATTTT
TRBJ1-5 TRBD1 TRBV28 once CASSSPGQNQPQHF TGTGCCAGCTCCAGCCCGGGACAGAATCAGCCCCAGCATTTT
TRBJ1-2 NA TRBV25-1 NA CASSESGTPFYGYTF TGTGCCAGCAGTGAGTCCGGGACACCATTCTATGGCTACACCTTC
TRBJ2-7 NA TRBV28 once CASSLRVPYEQYF TGTGCCAGCAGTTTACGGGTACCCTACGAGCAGTACTTC
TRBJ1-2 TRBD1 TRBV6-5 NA CASRKQGEGGYTF TGTGCCAGCAGAAAACAGGGGGAAGGTGGCTACACCTTC
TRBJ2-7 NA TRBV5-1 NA CASSPGPSRGFSYEQYF TGCGCCAGCAGCCCCGGACCATCGAGGGGGTTCTCCTACGAGCAGTACTTC
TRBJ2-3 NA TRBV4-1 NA CASSQDFGGTADTQYF TGCGCCAGCAGCCAAGATTTTGGGGGGACCGCAGATACGCAGTATTTT